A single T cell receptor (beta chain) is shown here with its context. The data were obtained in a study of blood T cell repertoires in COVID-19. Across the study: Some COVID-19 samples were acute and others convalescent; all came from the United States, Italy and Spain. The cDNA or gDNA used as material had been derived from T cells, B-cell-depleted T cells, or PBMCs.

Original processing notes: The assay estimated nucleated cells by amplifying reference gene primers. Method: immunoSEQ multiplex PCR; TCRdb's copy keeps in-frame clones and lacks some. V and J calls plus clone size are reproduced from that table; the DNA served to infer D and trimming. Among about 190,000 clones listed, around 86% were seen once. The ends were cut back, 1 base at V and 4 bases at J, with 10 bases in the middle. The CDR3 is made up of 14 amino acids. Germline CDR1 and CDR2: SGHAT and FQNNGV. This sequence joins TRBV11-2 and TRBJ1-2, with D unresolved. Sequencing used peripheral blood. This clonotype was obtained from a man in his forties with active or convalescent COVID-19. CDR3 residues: CASSLVGETYGYTF. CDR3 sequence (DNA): TGTGCCAGCAGCTTAGTCGGGGAGACCTATGGCTACACCTTC. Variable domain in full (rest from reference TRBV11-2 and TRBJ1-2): EAGVAQSPRYKIIEKRQSVAFWCNPISGHATLYWYQQILGQGPKLLIQFQNNGVVDDSQLPKDRFSAERLKGVDSTLKIQPAKLEDSAVYLCASSLVGETYGYTFGSGTRLTVV.